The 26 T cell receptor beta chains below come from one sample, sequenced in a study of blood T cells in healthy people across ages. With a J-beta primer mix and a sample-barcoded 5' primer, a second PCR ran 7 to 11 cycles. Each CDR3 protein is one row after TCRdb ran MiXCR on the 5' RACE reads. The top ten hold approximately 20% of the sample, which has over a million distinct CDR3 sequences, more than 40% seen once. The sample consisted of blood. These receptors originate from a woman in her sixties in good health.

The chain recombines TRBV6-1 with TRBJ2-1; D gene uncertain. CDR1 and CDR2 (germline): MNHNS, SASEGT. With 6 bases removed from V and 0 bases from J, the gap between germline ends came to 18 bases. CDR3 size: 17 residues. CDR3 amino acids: CASRRFGPANSYNEQFF. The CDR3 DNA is TGTGCCAGCAGACGCTTTGGGCCAGCGAACTCCTACAATGAGCAGTTCTTC.

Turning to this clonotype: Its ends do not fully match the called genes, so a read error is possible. Here the CDR3 reads CANSLDPTGFGADTQYF. CDR3 DNA: TGCGCCAACAGCTTGGACCCCACAGGGTTTGGGGCAGATACGCAGTATTTT. The chain links TRBV5-1 to TRBJ2-3; TRBD1 is a possible D gene (6 bases). Germline CDR1 reads SGHRS; CDR2 reads YFSETQ. This CDR3 has 17 residues.

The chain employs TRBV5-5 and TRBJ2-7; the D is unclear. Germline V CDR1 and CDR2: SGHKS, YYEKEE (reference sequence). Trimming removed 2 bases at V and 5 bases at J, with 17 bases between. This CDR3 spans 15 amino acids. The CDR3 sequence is CASSLRSSAVDEQYF. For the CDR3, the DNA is TGTGCCAGCAGCTTACGTTCGTCTGCCGTCGACGAGCAGTACTTC.

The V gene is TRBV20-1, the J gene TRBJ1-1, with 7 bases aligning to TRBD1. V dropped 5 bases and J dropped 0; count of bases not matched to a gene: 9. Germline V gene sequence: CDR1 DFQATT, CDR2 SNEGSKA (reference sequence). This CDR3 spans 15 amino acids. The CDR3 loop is CSAPPQGRMNTEAFF. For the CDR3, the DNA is TGCAGTGCTCCACCACAGGGGCGGATGAACACTGAAGCTTTCTTT.

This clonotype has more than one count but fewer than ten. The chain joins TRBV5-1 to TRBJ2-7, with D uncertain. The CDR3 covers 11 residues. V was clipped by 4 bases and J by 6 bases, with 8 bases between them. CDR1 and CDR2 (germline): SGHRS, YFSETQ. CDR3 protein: CASSADFEQYF. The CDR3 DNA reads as TGCGCCAGCAGCGCCGACTTCGAGCAGTACTTC.

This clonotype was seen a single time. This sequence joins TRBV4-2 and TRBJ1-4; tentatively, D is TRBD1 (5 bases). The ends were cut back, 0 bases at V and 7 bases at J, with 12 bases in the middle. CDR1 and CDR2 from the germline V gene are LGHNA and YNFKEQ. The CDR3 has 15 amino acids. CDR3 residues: CASSQDWQGGEKLFF. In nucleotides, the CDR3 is TGTGCCAGCAGCCAAGATTGGCAGGGAGGTGAAAAACTGTTTTTT.

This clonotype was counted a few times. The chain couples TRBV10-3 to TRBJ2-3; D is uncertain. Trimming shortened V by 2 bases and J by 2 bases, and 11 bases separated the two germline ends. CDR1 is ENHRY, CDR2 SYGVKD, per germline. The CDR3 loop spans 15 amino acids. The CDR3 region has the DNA TGTGCCATCAGTGAGAGTGATACTAACACAGATACGCAGTATTTT. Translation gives CAISESDTNTDTQYF.

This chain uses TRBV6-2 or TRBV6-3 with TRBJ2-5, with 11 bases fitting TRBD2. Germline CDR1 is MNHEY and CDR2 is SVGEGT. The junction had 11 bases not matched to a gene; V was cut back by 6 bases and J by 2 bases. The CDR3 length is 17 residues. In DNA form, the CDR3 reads TGTGCCAGCAGACCACTTGCCCGGACTAGCGGGCAAGAGACCCAGTACTTC. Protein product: CASRPLARTSGQETQYF.

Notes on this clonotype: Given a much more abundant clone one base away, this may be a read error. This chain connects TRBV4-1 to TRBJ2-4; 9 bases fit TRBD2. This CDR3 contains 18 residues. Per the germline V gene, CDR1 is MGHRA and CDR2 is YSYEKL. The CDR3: CTSSQGGAAGGSKNIQYF. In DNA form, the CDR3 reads TGCACCAGCAGCCAAGGGGGCGCAGCGGGAGGATCCAAAAACATTCAGTACTTC.

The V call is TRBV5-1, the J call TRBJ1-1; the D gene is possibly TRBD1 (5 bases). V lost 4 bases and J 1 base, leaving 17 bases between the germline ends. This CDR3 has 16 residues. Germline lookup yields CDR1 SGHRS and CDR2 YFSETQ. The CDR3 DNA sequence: TGCGCCAGCAGCCCCGGTTCGGGACGAGAGAACACTGAAGCTTTCTTT. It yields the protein CASSPGSGRENTEAFF.

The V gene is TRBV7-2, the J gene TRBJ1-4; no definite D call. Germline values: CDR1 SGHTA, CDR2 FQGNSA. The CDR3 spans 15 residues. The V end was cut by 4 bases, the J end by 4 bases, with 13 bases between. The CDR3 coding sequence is TGTGCCAGCAGCTCCATCCCGGGATTTAATGAAAAACTGTTTTTT. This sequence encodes CASSSIPGFNEKLFF.

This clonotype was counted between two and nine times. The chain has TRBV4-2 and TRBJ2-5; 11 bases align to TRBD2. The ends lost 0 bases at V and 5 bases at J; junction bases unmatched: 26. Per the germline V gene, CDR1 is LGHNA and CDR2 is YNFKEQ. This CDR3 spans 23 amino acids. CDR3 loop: CASSQDLPGRASGRKVFGETQYF. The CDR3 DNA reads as TGTGCCAGCAGCCAAGATCTCCCGGGACGGGCTAGCGGGAGGAAAGTCTTCGGGGAGACCCAGTACTTC.

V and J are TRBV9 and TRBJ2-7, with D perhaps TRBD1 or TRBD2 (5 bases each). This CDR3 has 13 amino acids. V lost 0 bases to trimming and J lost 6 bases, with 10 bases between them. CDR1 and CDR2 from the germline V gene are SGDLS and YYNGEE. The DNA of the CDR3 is TGTGCCAGCAGCGTAGGTGGGGGATTCGAGCAGTACTTC. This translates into CASSVGGGFEQYF.

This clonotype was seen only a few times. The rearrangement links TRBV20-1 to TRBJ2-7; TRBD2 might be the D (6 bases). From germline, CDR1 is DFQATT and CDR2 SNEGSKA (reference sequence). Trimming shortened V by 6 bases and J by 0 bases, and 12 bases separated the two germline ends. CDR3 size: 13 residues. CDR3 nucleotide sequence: TGCAGTGCCAATAGCGGATACTCCTACGAGCAGTACTTC. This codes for CSANSGYSYEQYF.

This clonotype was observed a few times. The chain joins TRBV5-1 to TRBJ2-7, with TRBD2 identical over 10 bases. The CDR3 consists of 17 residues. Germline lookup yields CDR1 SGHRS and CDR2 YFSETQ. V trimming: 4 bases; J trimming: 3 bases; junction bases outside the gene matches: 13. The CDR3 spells CASSLTSGYQPNYEQYF. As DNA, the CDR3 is TGCGCCAGCAGCCTGACTAGCGGGTATCAACCAAACTACGAGCAGTACTTC.

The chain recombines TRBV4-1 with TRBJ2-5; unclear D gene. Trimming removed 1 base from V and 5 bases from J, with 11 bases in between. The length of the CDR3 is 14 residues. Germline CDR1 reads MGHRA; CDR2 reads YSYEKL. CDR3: CASSQGPVGETQYF. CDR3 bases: TGCGCCAGCAGCCAAGGTCCGGTAGGGGAGACCCAGTACTTC.

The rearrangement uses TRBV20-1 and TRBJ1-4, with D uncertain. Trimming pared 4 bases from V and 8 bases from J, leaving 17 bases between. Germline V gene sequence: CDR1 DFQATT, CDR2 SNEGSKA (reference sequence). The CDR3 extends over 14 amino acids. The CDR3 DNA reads TGCAGTGCTACCCCCGGACCGTTGGCGGAAAAACTGTTTTTT. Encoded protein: CSATPGPLAEKLFF.

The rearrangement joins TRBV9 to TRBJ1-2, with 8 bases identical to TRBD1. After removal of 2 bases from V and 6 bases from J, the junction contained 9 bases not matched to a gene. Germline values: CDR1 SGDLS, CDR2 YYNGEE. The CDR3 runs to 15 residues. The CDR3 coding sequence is TGTGCCAGCAGCGTGTCAACAGGGGGGTTGGATGGCTACACCTTC. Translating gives CASSVSTGGLDGYTF. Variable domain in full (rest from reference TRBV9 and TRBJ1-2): DSGVTQTPKHLITATGQRVTLRCSPRSGDLSVYWYQQSLDQGLQFLIQYYNGEERAKGNILERFSAQQFPDLHSELNLSSLELGDSALYFCASSVSTGGLDGYTFGSGTRLTVV.

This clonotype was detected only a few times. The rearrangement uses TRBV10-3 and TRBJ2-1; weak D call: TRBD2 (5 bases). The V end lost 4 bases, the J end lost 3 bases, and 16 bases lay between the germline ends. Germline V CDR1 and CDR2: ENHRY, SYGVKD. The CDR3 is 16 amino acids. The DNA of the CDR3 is TGTGCCATCAGTGGACGAGCGGCAAAGGGCTACAATGAGCAGTTCTTC. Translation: CAISGRAAKGYNEQFF.

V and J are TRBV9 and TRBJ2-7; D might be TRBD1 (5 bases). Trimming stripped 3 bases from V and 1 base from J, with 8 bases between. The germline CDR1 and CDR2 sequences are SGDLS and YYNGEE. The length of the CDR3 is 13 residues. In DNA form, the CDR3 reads TGTGCCAGCAGCGAGACAGAGTCCTACGAGCAGTACTTC. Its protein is CASSETESYEQYF.

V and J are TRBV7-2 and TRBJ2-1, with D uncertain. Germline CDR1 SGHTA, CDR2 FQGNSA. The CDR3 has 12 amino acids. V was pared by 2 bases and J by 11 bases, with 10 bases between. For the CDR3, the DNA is TGTGCCAGCAGCTTACAGGAGTCCAAGCAGTTCTTC. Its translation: CASSLQESKQFF.

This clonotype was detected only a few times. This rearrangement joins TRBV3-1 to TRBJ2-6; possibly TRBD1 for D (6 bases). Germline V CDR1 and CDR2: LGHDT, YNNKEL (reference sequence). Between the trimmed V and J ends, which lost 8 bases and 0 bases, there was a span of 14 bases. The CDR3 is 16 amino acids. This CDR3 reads CASGAGANSGANVLTF. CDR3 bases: TGTGCCAGCGGGGCAGGGGCCAACTCTGGGGCCAACGTCCTGACTTTC.

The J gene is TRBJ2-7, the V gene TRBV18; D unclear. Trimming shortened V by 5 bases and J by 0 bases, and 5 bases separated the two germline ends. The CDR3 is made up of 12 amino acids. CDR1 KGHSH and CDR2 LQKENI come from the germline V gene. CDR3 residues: CASSFFSYEQYF. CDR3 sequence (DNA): TGTGCCAGCTCATTTTTCTCCTACGAGCAGTACTTC.

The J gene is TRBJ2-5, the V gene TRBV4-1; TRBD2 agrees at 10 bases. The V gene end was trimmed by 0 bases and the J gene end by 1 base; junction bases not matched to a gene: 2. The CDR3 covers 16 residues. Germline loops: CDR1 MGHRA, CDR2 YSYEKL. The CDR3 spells CASSQETSGTQETQYF. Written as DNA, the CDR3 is TGCGCCAGCAGCCAAGAAACTAGCGGGACCCAAGAGACCCAGTACTTC.

The CDR3 DNA reads as TGTGCCAGCAGTCCTCGGGTCTCCTACAATGAGCAGTTCTTC. It encodes CASSPRVSYNEQFF. The chain couples TRBV12-3 or TRBV12-4 to TRBJ2-1, with no clear D. This CDR3 contains 14 residues. V was cut by 5 bases and J by 0 bases, with 8 bases left in between.

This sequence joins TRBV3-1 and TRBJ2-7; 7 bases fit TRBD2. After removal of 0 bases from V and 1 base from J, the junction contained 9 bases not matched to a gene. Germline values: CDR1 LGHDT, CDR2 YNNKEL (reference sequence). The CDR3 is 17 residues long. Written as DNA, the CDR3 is TGTGCCAGCAGCCAAGATCTTTCGGCTAGCGGTTCCTACGAGCAGTACTTC. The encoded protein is CASSQDLSASGSYEQYF.